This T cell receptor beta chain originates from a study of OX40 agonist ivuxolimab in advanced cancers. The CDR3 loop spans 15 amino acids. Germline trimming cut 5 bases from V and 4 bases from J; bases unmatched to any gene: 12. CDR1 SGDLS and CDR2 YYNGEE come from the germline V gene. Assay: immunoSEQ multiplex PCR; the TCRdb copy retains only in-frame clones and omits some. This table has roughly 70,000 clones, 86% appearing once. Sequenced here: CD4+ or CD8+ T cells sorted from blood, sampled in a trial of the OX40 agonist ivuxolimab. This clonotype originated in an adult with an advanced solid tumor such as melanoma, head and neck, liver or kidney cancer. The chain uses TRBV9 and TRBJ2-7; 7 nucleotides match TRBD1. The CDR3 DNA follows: TGTGCCAGCAGTCCACAGGGGCATAGGGCTTACGAGCAGTACTTC. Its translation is CASSPQGHRAYEQYF. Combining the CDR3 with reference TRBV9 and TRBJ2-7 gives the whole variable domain DSGVTQTPKHLITATGQRVTLRCSPRSGDLSVYWYQQSLDQGLQFLIQYYNGEERAKGNILERFSAQQFPDLHSELNLSSLELGDSALYFCASSPQGHRAYEQYFGPGTRLTVT.